These 3 T cell receptor beta chains share one sample of origin, sequenced in a study of blood T cells in healthy people across ages. The authors ran a second PCR of 7 to 11 cycles using a sample-barcoded 5' primer and a J-beta primer mix. Each CDR3 protein gets one entry after TCRdb re-called the 5' RACE reads with MiXCR. This sample yields 750,000 to 950,000 distinct CDR3 sequences, of which 25% to 30% are seen a single time; roughly 10% belongs to the top ten. In addition, the sample was reused for a study of T cells of mothers and their children.

Material for sequencing was blood. The receptors were sampled from a woman aged 40 to 50 in good health.

The chain combines TRBV6-5 with TRBJ2-1; no clear D. Deletions cut 0 bases from V and 7 bases from J, with 7 bases between. Germline V gives CDR1 MNHEY, CDR2 SVGAGI. The CDR3 is 13 amino acids. The CDR3 region is CASSYSTRNEQFF. In nucleotides, the CDR3 is TGTGCCAGCAGTTACTCGACTCGTAATGAGCAGTTCTTC.

In its sample, this clonotype was seen a few times. The chain combines TRBV3-1 with TRBJ2-3, with 11 bases that match TRBD1. V lost 5 bases to trimming and J lost 4 bases; unmatched junction nucleotides: 11. The CDR3 runs 17 residues. The germline V gene encodes CDR1 LGHDT and CDR2 YNNKEL (reference sequence). The CDR3 region is CASSDTIGTGGADTQYF. CDR3 nucleotide sequence: TGTGCCAGCAGCGATACGATCGGGACAGGGGGGGCAGATACGCAGTATTTT.

The chain couples TRBV20-1 to TRBJ1-3; possibly TRBD1 for D (6 bases). V lost 0 bases to trimming and J lost 0 bases, with 9 bases between them. Germline V gene data show CDR1 as DFQATT and CDR2 as SNEGSKA (reference sequence). The CDR3 is 15 amino acids. The CDR3 DNA is TGCAGTGCTAGAGATGGGGGCAGCTCTGGAAACACCATATATTTT. Amino acid sequence: CSARDGGSSGNTIYF.